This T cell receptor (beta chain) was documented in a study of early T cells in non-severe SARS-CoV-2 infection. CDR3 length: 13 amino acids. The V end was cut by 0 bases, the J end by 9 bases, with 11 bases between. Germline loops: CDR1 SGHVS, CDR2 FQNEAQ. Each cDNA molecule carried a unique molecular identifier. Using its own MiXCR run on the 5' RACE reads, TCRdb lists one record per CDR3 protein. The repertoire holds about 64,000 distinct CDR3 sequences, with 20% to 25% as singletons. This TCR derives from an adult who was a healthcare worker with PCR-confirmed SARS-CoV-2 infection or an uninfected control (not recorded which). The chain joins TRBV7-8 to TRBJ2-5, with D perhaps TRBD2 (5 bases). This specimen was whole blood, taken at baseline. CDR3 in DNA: TGTGCCAGCAGCTTAGCTTTAGTCGGGGCCCAGTACTTC. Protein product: CASSLALVGAQYF.